Below, 6 T cell receptor beta chains from the same sample are listed, as sequenced in a study of blood T cells in healthy people across ages. Combining a sample-barcoded 5' primer with a J-beta primer mix, a second PCR ran for 7 to 11 cycles. Via MiXCR, TCRdb re-called the 5' RACE reads, giving one row per CDR3 protein. Counted here are approximately 800,000 distinct CDR3 sequences, around 34% occurring once; the ten biggest clones make up 13%. The sample was blood. These receptors all stem from a man between 18 and 35 years old in good health.

The rearrangement links TRBV3-1 to TRBJ1-5, with TRBD1 matching over 7 bases. This CDR3 comprises 15 residues. V was clipped by 4 bases and J by 5 bases; unmatched bases: 8. Per germline, CDR1 LGHDT and CDR2 YNNKEL (reference sequence). The CDR3: CASSREQGWDQPQHF. Here the CDR3 DNA reads TGTGCCAGCAGCCGAGAACAGGGGTGGGATCAGCCCCAGCATTTT.

The sample holds a few counts of this clonotype. This chain connects TRBV3-1 to TRBJ2-5; 10 bases align to TRBD1. J was trimmed by 1 base and V by 0 bases; bases with no gene match: 5. Germline V gene data show CDR1 as LGHDT and CDR2 as YNNKEL (reference sequence). This CDR3 is 17 amino acids long. CDR3 DNA sequence: TGTGCCAGCAGCCAAGATTGGGGACAGGGGCTCCAAGAGACCCAGTACTTC. Its protein is CASSQDWGQGLQETQYF.

The V call is TRBV11-2, the J call TRBJ2-5, with 9 bases that match TRBD1. V shed 5 bases, J shed 11 bases, and the junction held 12 bases outside the gene matches. CDR3 length equals 14 residues. Per the germline V gene, CDR1 is SGHAT and CDR2 is FQNNGV. The CDR3 DNA sequence: TGTGCCAGCAGCGTACAGGGGGCTTACAATGAGCAGTACTTC. It encodes CASSVQGAYNEQYF.

Comments on this clonotype: This may stem from a read error, because a much larger clone lies one nucleotide away. This chain connects TRBV6-2 or TRBV6-3 to TRBJ2-7, with D perhaps given as TRBD1 or TRBD2 (6 bases each). The CDR3 extends over 20 amino acids. CDR1 is MNHEY, CDR2 SVGEGT, per germline. Written as DNA, the CDR3 is TGTACCAGCAGTTACTCGATTTCGTTACAGAGGGGGGCCTCCTCCTACGAGCAGTACTTC. It yields the protein CTSSYSISLQRGASSYEQYF.

This clonotype occurred a few times. V usage is TRBV6-2 or TRBV6-3 and J usage is TRBJ1-1; no clear D gene. Germline CDR1 and CDR2: MNHEY and SVGEGT. The CDR3 totals 14 residues. The V and J ends lost 3 bases and 1 base respectively, with 9 bases between them. The CDR3, as DNA: TGTGCCAGCAGTTATATACCCGGGAACACTGAAGCTTTCTTT. Its protein is CASSYIPGNTEAFF.

Ten or more counts support this clonotype. CDR3 sequence reads: CASSLPVPYGYTF. CDR3 nucleotide sequence: TGTGCCAGCAGCTTACCAGTACCATATGGCTACACCTTC. V and J are TRBV7-9 and TRBJ1-2; unclear D gene. Per germline, CDR1 SEHNR and CDR2 FQNEAQ (reference sequence). Trimming took off 2 bases at V and 5 bases at J, with 9 bases between the two ends. CDR3 length equals 13 residues.